What follows are 13 T cell receptor beta chains derived from one specimen sequenced in a study of neoadjuvant anti-PD-1 for oral cavity cancer. Clones were read by immunoSEQ multiplex PCR, and TCRdb kept only the in-frame ones, dropping some. The sample lists around 31,000 clones; 87% were seen once. The specimen was PBMCs, collected before nivolumab (anti-PD-1) treatment. The receptors originated from a person aged 35 to 85 with oral cavity squamous cell carcinoma.

The rearrangement joins TRBV27 to TRBJ2-7, with D unclear. This CDR3 region has 14 residues. Germline V lookup: CDR1 MNHEY, CDR2 SMNVEV (reference sequence). Trimming shortened V by 3 bases and J by 2 bases, and 11 bases separated the two germline ends. CDR3 residues: CASSLPGSTYEQYF. Written as DNA, the CDR3 is TGTGCCAGCAGTTTGCCAGGATCGACCTACGAGCAGTACTTC.

V gene TRBV4-3 combines with J gene TRBJ1-4, with D perhaps matching TRBD1 (6 bases). CDR3 length equals 16 residues. With 4 bases removed from V and 8 bases from J, the gap between germline ends came to 20 bases. The germline CDR1 and CDR2 sequences are LGHNA and YSLEER. In nucleotides, the CDR3 is TGCGCCAGCAGCCCTCACCCGGACAGACGGTGGGAAAAACTGTTTTTT. This gives the protein CASSPHPDRRWEKLFF.

The CDR3 nucleotides are TGTGCCAGCAGCTATGGACAGGGGAACACTGAAGCTTTCTTT. Its translation is CASSYGQGNTEAFF. The V and J genes are TRBV7-6 and TRBJ1-1; 8 bases are shared with TRBD1. Per germline, CDR1 SGHVS and CDR2 FNYEAQ. The length of the CDR3 is 14 residues. V trimming: 4 bases; J trimming: 1 base; junction bases outside the gene matches: 2. Full variable domain (missing parts from reference TRBV7-6 and TRBJ1-1): GAGVSQSPRYKVTKRGQDVALRCDPISGHVSLYWYRQALGQGPEFLTYFNYEAQQDKSGLPNDRFSAERPEGSISTLTIQRTEQRDSAMYRCASSYGQGNTEAFFGQGTRLTVV.

This clone was seen once. The V and J genes are TRBV10-3 and TRBJ2-7, with D perhaps given as TRBD1 or TRBD2 (5 bases each). The CDR3 has 12 amino acids. Per the germline V gene, CDR1 is ENHRY and CDR2 is SYGVKD. The V gene lost 8 bases and the J gene lost 2 bases, with 10 bases spanning the gap. The CDR3 bases are TGTGCCATCGGGGGAACCCCCTACGAGCAGTACTTC. Translating gives CAIGGTPYEQYF.

This clone was picked up a small number of times. The chain is built from TRBV10-1 and TRBJ1-3; D is ambiguous. The CDR3 is 13 residues long. Germline CDR1 is WNHNN and CDR2 is SYGVQD (reference sequence). V shed 8 bases and J shed 0 bases, with 8 bases lying between them. DNA of the CDR3: TGCGCCAGCCGGGCGGGCTCTGGAAACACCATATATTTT. Amino acids: CASRAGSGNTIYF.

In this sample, this clone turned up a few times. The chain has TRBV4-3 and TRBJ1-1, with a tentative D call TRBD1 (5 bases). The germline V gene encodes CDR1 LGHNA and CDR2 YSLEER. The CDR3 spans 14 residues. Trimming took 0 bases from V and 6 from J, leaving 11 bases between them. CDR3 DNA: TGCGCCAGCAGCCAAGATATACGGGGGGCTGAAGCTTTCTTT. It translates to CASSQDIRGAEAFF.

This chain connects TRBV6-1 to TRBJ2-5; 15 positions match TRBD2. V shed 7 bases and J 7 bases; nucleotides not matched to a gene: 7. CDR3 length: 15 amino acids. Germline loops: CDR1 MNHNS, CDR2 SASEGT. CDR3 loop: CASTGLAGGKGTQYF. DNA for the CDR3: TGTGCCAGCACGGGACTAGCGGGAGGAAAAGGGACCCAGTACTTC.

The chain joins TRBV4-2 to TRBJ1-1; D is unresolved. Germline loops: CDR1 LGHNA, CDR2 YNFKEQ. V was trimmed by 8 bases and J by 2 bases, leaving 15 bases between them. The CDR3 runs 14 residues. In DNA form, the CDR3 reads TGTGCCAGCTCAACCCGGGGTGTAAACACTGAAGCTTTCTTT. It is translated as CASSTRGVNTEAFF.

This clone has only one observation. The chain carries TRBV9 and TRBJ2-2, with no clear D. The CDR3 contains 15 residues. The V and J ends lost 4 bases and 1 base respectively, with 11 bases between them. The V gene's germline CDR1 is SGDLS and CDR2 YYNGEE. The CDR3 DNA sequence: TGTGCCAGCAGCTCAGAGAGACTGAACACCGGGGAGCTGTTTTTT. It codes for CASSSERLNTGELFF. The variable domain in full, completed from reference TRBV9 and TRBJ2-2, reads DSGVTQTPKHLITATGQRVTLRCSPRSGDLSVYWYQQSLDQGLQFLIQYYNGEERAKGNILERFSAQQFPDLHSELNLSSLELGDSALYFCASSSERLNTGELFFGEGSRLTVL.

The sample holds one count of this clone. CDR3 in amino acids: CASSQAGYEQYF. The DNA of the CDR3 is TGTGCCAGCAGTCAAGCGGGATACGAGCAGTACTTC. The chain is built from TRBV7-2 and TRBJ2-7; 7 bases line up with TRBD2. The germline V gene has CDR1 SGHTA and CDR2 FQGNSA. The CDR3 loop spans 12 amino acids. The V segment lost 6 bases and the J segment 4 bases; nucleotides outside the gene matches: 3.

The chain employs TRBV5-1 and TRBJ2-1, with unresolved D. The CDR3 contains 12 residues. Germline CDR1 is SGHRS and CDR2 is YFSETQ. V lost 0 bases and J lost 7, with 5 bases in between. The CDR3 is CASSLGGNEQFF. CDR3 bases: TGCGCCAGCAGCTTGGGGGGAAATGAGCAGTTCTTC.

V is TRBV4-2 and J is TRBJ1-5; D gene ambiguous. The CDR3 has 13 amino acids. The V end was cut by 0 bases, the J end by 7 bases, with 7 bases between. In germline, CDR1 is LGHNA, CDR2 YNFKEQ. As DNA, the CDR3 is TGTGCCAGCAGCCAAGATCTGTGGCAGCCCCAGCATTTT. This encodes CASSQDLWQPQHF.

The rearrangement joins TRBV4-1 to TRBJ1-2, with D possibly TRBD1 on 5 matching bases. The germline V gene encodes CDR1 MGHRA and CDR2 YSYEKL. The V end was cut by 0 bases, the J end by 4 bases, with 15 bases between. The CDR3 is made up of 16 amino acids. The CDR3 reads CASSQEAGGISYGYTF. As DNA, the CDR3 is TGCGCCAGCAGCCAAGAAGCGGGGGGGATCTCCTATGGCTACACCTTC.